This T cell receptor beta chain was sequenced in a study of shared T cell receptors in the human thymus. In regard to this clone: This specimen includes other DNA sequences encoding the same CDR3.

Clones were read by immunoSEQ multiplex PCR, and TCRdb kept only the in-frame ones, dropping some. The table shows hundreds of thousands of clones, with approximately 87% occurring only once. This CDR3 has 13 amino acids. V gave up 3 bases and J gave up 3 bases; unmatched junction bases: 2. In germline, CDR1 is SGDLS, CDR2 YYNGEE. The same data also contributed to another study, on human thymus T cells. From that report: Related studies found that unrelated individuals share highly overlapping thymic repertoires.

V is TRBV9 and J is TRBJ1-1, with 7 bases lining up with TRBD1. The sequencing sample was made of thymocytes. The sequence derives from a boy less than two years old with a congenital heart defect. The CDR3 loop reads CASSATGDTEAFF. CDR3 DNA sequence: TGTGCCAGCAGCGCCACAGGGGACACTGAAGCTTTCTTT.